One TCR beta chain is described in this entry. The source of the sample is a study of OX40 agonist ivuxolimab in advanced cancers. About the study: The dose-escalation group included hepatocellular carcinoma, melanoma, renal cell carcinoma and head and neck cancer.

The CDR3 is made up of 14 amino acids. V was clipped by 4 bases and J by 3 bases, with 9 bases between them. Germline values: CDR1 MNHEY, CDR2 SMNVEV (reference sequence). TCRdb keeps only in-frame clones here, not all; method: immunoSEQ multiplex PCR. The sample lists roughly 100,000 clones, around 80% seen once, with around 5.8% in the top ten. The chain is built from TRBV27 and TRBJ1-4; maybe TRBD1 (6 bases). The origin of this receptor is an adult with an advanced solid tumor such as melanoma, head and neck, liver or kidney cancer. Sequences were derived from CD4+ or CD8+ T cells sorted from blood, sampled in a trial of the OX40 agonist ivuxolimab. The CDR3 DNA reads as TGTGCCAGCAGTTCCCAGGGGCCTAATGAAAAACTGTTTTTT. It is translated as CASSSQGPNEKLFF. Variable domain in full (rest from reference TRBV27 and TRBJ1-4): EAQVTQNPRYLITVTGKKLTVTCSQNMNHEYMSWYRQDPGLGLRQIYYSMNVEVTDKGDVPEGYKVSRKEKRNFPLILESPSPNQTSLYFCASSSQGPNEKLFFGSGTQLSVL.